Shown below are 6 T cell receptor beta chains from a single sample sequenced in a study of Tregs in tolerant kidney transplant recipients. Sequencing was performed with immunoSEQ multiplex PCR; in TCRdb, only in-frame clones are kept and a portion is missing. The table shows about 77,000 clones, with 95% to 98% occurring only once. Sequenced here: CD4+ T cells from blood, sampled before the transplant. The receptors were sampled from a human donor who received a combined kidney and bone marrow transplant.

The chain couples TRBV6-6 to TRBJ2-7, with D hard to call. This CDR3 has 15 residues. The V end lost 8 bases, the J end lost 2 bases, and 19 bases lay between the germline ends. The germline V gene has CDR1 MNHNY and CDR2 SVGAGI (reference sequence). CDR3 in DNA: TGTGCCAGCCAAAACTCCTTCGTCGTTCCCTACGAGCAGTACTTC. As protein: CASQNSFVVPYEQYF.

The chain has TRBV27 and TRBJ1-2; weak D call: TRBD1 (5 bases). Per the germline V gene, CDR1 is MNHEY and CDR2 is SMNVEV (reference sequence). The CDR3 contains 17 residues. V shed 3 bases and J shed 1 base, with 18 bases lying between them. The CDR3 coding sequence is TGTGCCAGCAGTTTGATATTCGACCAGGGCCATAACTATGGCTACACCTTC. Amino acids: CASSLIFDQGHNYGYTF.

V usage is TRBV30 and J usage is TRBJ1-1, with D possibly TRBD1 on 5 matching bases. V was clipped by 5 bases and J by 4 bases, with 14 bases between them. The CDR3 spans 13 residues. Germline CDR1 GTSNPN, CDR2 SVGIG (reference sequence). CDR3 nucleotides: TGTGCCTGGGACCAGGGTGAGAGCACTGAAGCTTTCTTT. Translated, it gives CAWDQGESTEAFF. The full variable domain, completed using reference TRBV30 and TRBJ1-1, is SQTIHQWPATLVQPVGSPLSLECTVEGTSNPNLYWYRQAAGRGLQLLFYSVGIGQISSEVPQNLSASRPQDRQFILSSKKLLLSDSGFYLCAWDQGESTEAFFGQGTRLTVV.

V and J are TRBV7-6 and TRBJ2-2, with a possible D match to TRBD1 (5 bases). The CDR3 is 13 amino acids. Germline V CDR1 and CDR2: SGHVS, FNYEAQ. Trimming took 2 bases from V and 5 from J, leaving 6 bases between them. CDR3 sequence reads: CASSLSGTGELFF. In DNA form, the CDR3 reads TGTGCCAGCAGCTTATCAGGGACCGGGGAGCTGTTTTTT.

The chain is built from TRBV30 and TRBJ1-1, with TRBD1 matching 7 bases. Trimming cost V 4 bases and J 3 bases; bases outside gene matches: 8. Germline loops: CDR1 GTSNPN, CDR2 SVGIG (reference sequence). This CDR3 is 14 amino acids long. CDR3 protein: CAWTWDREYTEAFF. CDR3 bases: TGTGCCTGGACTTGGGACAGAGAGTACACTGAAGCTTTCTTT.

This chain links TRBV30 with TRBJ2-2; no definite D call. V was pared by 4 bases and J by 5 bases, with 5 bases between. The germline V gene encodes CDR1 GTSNPN and CDR2 SVGIG (reference sequence). This CDR3 has 11 amino acids. CDR3 loop: CAWMRTGELFF. As DNA, the CDR3 is TGTGCCTGGATGAGAACCGGGGAGCTGTTTTTT. Filled out from reference TRBV30 and TRBJ2-2, the complete variable domain reads SQTIHQWPATLVQPVGSPLSLECTVEGTSNPNLYWYRQAAGRGLQLLFYSVGIGQISSEVPQNLSASRPQDRQFILSSKKLLLSDSGFYLCAWMRTGELFFGEGSRLTVL.